This TCR beta chain was retrieved from a study of blood T cell repertoires in COVID-19. The overall study: The origin of the acute and convalescent COVID-19 samples was the United States, Italy and Spain. The cDNA or gDNA used as material had been derived from T cells, B-cell-depleted T cells, or PBMCs.

Authors' processing steps: From reference gene primer amplification, estimates of nucleated cell counts were derived. Some clones are missing from TCRdb's copy, which holds only in-frame ones; the method was immunoSEQ multiplex PCR. D and trimming come from the DNA, and the V and J calls and clone size come from that table. There are 270,000 or so clones in the sample; roughly nine tenths occur only once, and approximately 12% lies in the top ten. Enrolled during active infection, Seattle patients were then followed longitudinally. This CDR3 has 16 amino acids. V gave up 6 bases and J gave up 5 bases, with 23 bases separating them. Looked up from germline, CDR1 is LNHNV and CDR2 is YYDKDF (reference sequence).

This TCR derives from a young woman with COVID-19, enrolled during active disease. The sequencing input was peripheral blood. The rearrangement uses TRBV15 and TRBJ2-7, with D possibly TRBD2 on 6 matching bases. CDR3 bases: TGTGCCACCAGTCCAGACTGGGGCGCGGGGAACAACGAGCAGTACTTC. Protein sequence: CATSPDWGAGNNEQYF.